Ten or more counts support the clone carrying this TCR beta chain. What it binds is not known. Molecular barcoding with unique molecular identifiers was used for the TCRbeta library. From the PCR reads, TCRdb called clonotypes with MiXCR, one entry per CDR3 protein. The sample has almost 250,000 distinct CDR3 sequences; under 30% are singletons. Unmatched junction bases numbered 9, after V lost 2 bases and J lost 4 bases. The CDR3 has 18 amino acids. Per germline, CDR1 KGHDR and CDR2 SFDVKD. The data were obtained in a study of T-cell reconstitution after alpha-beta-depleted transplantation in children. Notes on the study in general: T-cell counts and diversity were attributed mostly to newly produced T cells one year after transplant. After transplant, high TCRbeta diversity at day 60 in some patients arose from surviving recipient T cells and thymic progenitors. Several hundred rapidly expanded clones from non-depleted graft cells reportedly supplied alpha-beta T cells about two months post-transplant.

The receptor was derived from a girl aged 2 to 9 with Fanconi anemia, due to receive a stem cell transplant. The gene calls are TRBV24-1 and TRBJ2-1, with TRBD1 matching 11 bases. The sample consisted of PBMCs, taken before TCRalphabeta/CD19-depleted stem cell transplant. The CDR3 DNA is TGTGCCACCAGTGATTCGGCCCCCCGGGACAGGGGGTACAATGAGCAGTTCTTC. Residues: CATSDSAPRDRGYNEQFF.